The clone carrying this T cell receptor (beta chain) was seen repeatedly, ten times or more. V was clipped by 4 bases and J by 4 bases; unmatched bases: 11. Germline loops: CDR1 SGHRS, CDR2 YFSETQ. CDR3 size: 16 residues. This entry comes from a study of T-cell reconstitution after alpha-beta-depleted transplantation in children. Unique molecular identifiers were built into the TCRbeta library. Via MiXCR, TCRdb re-called the PCR reads, giving one row per CDR3 protein. In the table there are 230,000 or so distinct CDR3 sequences, more than 10% of which are singletons. The chain uses TRBV5-1 and TRBJ2-5, with 9 bases matching TRBD1. This sample comprised PBMCs from the stem cell graft donor, obtained from the stem cell graft. The sequence came from a human donor who donated a stem cell graft to a child with acute lymphoblastic leukemia. CDR3: CASSLVGQGGSETQYF. CDR3 nucleotide sequence: TGCGCCAGCAGCCTCGTGGGACAGGGCGGATCAGAGACCCAGTACTTC. The complete variable domain, with remaining parts taken from reference TRBV5-1 and TRBJ2-5, reads KAGVTQTPRYLIKTRGQQVTLSCSPISGHRSVSWYQQTPGQGLQFLFEYFSETQRNKGNFPGRFSGRQFSNSRSEMNVSTLELGDSALYLCASSLVGQGGSETQYFGPGTRLLVL.